This is a list of T cell receptor beta chains from one sample in a study of T cell changes during pregnancy in multiple sclerosis. Only in-frame clones appear in the TCRdb table, and some are missing; sequencing was by immunoSEQ multiplex PCR. The repertoire consists of 75,000 to 95,000 clones, with 94% occurring once and the leading ten covering approximately 0.15%. The specimen comprised CD4+ T cells from peripheral blood mononuclear cells, sampled after pregnancy. All receptors come from a female donor with multiple sclerosis, enrolled in a pregnancy study. CDR3s include the opening cysteine and the closing phenylalanine or tryptophan. A D gene is named only where the DNA matches it firmly. Clone size is stated in some rows and not others, as once, few, many or a class when expanded.

>TRBD2|TRBV30|TRBJ2-1|-
TGTGCCTGGAGAGTAGCGGGAGGGGGGGGTGAGCAGTTCTTC
CAWRVAGGGGEQFF
>-|TRBV7-2|TRBJ1-4|-
TGTGCCAGCAGCCCCACAGGGACTAATGAAAAACTGTTTTTT
CASSPTGTNEKLFF
>TRBD2|TRBV11-1|TRBJ2-5|once
TGTGCCAGCAGCCCCGAGGGAGCGGGAGGAGAGACCCAGTACTTC
CASSPEGAGGETQYF
>-|TRBV27|TRBJ2-3|-
TGTGCCAGCAGTTTTACAGGGCGGTTGACAGATACGCAGTATTTT
CASSFTGRLTDTQYF
>-|TRBV19|TRBJ2-1|-
TGTGCCAGTAGTATCTCGACAGGTAGCTCCTACAATGAGCAGTTCTTC
CASSISTGSSYNEQFF
>-|TRBV6-4|TRBJ2-1|-
TGTGCCAGCAGCCCCCCTGTAGGCGGGTCATACAATGAGCAGTTCTTC
CASSPPVGGSYNEQFF
>TRBD1|TRBV10-3|TRBJ1-5|-
TGTGCCGATCAGCGCGGCAGGGGGCTGTCTCAGCCCCAGCATTTT
CADQRGRGLSQPQHF
>TRBD1|TRBV7-8|TRBJ2-1|-
TGTGCCAGCAGCGGAGCGAAAGGACAGGGGTACAATGAGCAGTTCTTC
CASSGAKGQGYNEQFF
>-|TRBV7-2|TRBJ2-7|few
TGTGCCAGCAGCTTAGGGCAACCAGGGAAGAAGGGGTACGAGCAGTACTTC
CASSLGQPGKKGYEQYF
>TRBD1|TRBV19|TRBJ1-1|-
TGTGCCAGTAGTATCAGGGGGCGAGAGAACACTGAAGCTTTCTTT
CASSIRGRENTEAFF
>-|TRBV21-1|TRBJ2-3|-
TGTGCCAGCAGCAAAGCCTATACTAGCGGGAGCGTAACAGATACGCAGTATTTT
CASSKAYTSGSVTDTQYF
>-|TRBV6-5|TRBJ1-1|-
TGTGCCAGCAGGTCAAGGAGGGTGAACACTGAAGCTTTCTTT
CASRSRRVNTEAFF
>-|TRBV28|TRBJ2-2|-
TGTGCCAGCAGTAATAGAAGAACCGGGGAGCTGTTTTTT
CASSNRRTGELFF
>TRBD2|TRBV27|TRBJ2-1|-
TGTGCCACCAGCCCCAACGGGGGGAATGAGCAGTTCTTC
CATSPNGGNEQFF
>-|TRBV11-2|TRBJ2-1|-
TGTGCCAGCAGCTTAGACACCCTTACGAGGAATGAGCAGTTCTTC
CASSLDTLTRNEQFF
>-|TRBV29-1|TRBJ2-3|-
TGCAGCGTTGAGGATACGTGGACAACTAGCACAGATACGCAGTATTTT
CSVEDTWTTSTDTQYF
>-|TRBV19|TRBJ2-2|-
TGTGCCAGTAGTATGGACAGCAACACCGGGGAGCTGTTTTTT
CASSMDSNTGELFF
>TRBD1|TRBV7-9|TRBJ1-1|-
TGTGCCAGCAGCTCCTACCTAGGACAGGGAGGAACTGAAGCTTTCTTT
CASSSYLGQGGTEAFF
>-|TRBV25-1|TRBJ2-1|-
TGTGCCAGCTCCCAAGAGGGGGTATTAAATGAGCAGTTCTTC
CASSQEGVLNEQFF
>-|TRBV27|TRBJ1-2|-
TGTGCCAGCAGTGGGTTAGACAGGCTTCGTGGCTACACCTTC
CASSGLDRLRGYTF
>TRBD1|TRBV28|TRBJ1-2|-
TGTGCCAGCAGTCGGGACAGTACGACCCATGGCTACACCTTC
CASSRDSTTHGYTF
>-|TRBV29-1|TRBJ2-2|-
TGCAGCGGGCGGGTACTCCAGAACACCGGGGAGCTGTTTTTT
CSGRVLQNTGELFF
>-|TRBV27|TRBJ1-1|-
TGTGCCAGCAGCCGCATGGCGGGGAACACTGAAGCTTTCTTT
CASSRMAGNTEAFF
>TRBD2|TRBV28|TRBJ2-7|-
TGTGCCAGCAGCCCCCCACTAGCGGGGCTCTACGAGCAGTACTTC
CASSPPLAGLYEQYF
>TRBD1|TRBV4-2|TRBJ2-7|-
TGTGCCAGCAGCCAGAGGACCGGGACAGGGCCGTTCGAGCAGTACTTC
CASSQRTGTGPFEQYF
>TRBD2|TRBV28|TRBJ2-5|-
TGTGCCAGCAGCCGGACTAGCGGGAGTTGGGAGACCCAGTACTTC
CASSRTSGSWETQYF
>-|TRBV6-5|TRBJ1-1|few
TGTGCCAGCAGTTACCCGGGAAAAGAAGCTTTCTTT
CASSYPGKEAFF
>-|TRBV6-1|TRBJ2-7|-
TGTGCCAGCAGTCCCTGGGAGGTGCTCCCCGGCGAGCAGTACTTC
CASSPWEVLPGEQYF
>-|TRBV5-1|TRBJ1-2|-
TGCGCCAGCAGCTTCGACACTAACTATGGCTACACCTTC
CASSFDTNYGYTF
>TRBD1|TRBV18|TRBJ1-1|-
TGTGCCAGCTCGCGGGACAGGAGGACCGTAGAAGCTTTCTTT
CASSRDRRTVEAFF
>TRBD1|TRBV20-1|TRBJ1-1|-
TGCAGTGCGGGAGACAGGGCAGCTTTCTTT
CSAGDRAAFF
>TRBD1|TRBV28|TRBJ2-4|-
TGTGCCAGCAGTCCTCGGGACAGGGGGCAAATAGCCAAAAACATTCAGTACTTC
CASSPRDRGQIAKNIQYF
>-|TRBV6-6|TRBJ1-1|-
TGTGCCAGCAGTTACTACGCGTTGAACACTGAAGCTTTCTTT
CASSYYALNTEAFF
>TRBD2|TRBV7-9|TRBJ2-3|-
TGTGCCAGCAGCCCTCCGACTAGCGGGAGGGGAAATACGCAGTATTTT
CASSPPTSGRGNTQYF
>-|TRBV9|TRBJ2-2|-
TGTGCCAGCAGCGTAGCCCAGACCGGGGAGCTGTTTTTT
CASSVAQTGELFF
>-|TRBV5-1|TRBJ2-7|-
TGCGCCAGCAGCTTGGTAGGGAGCTCCTACGAGCAGTACTTC
CASSLVGSSYEQYF
>TRBD1|TRBV9|TRBJ2-5|-
TGTGCCAGCAGCGTAGTGGCCGGGACAGGGGGCTTGGAGACCCAGTACTTC
CASSVVAGTGGLETQYF
>-|TRBV2|TRBJ1-4|-
TGTGCCAGCAGTGGACAGTTTAATGAAAAACTGTTTTTT
CASSGQFNEKLFF
>-|TRBV6-1|TRBJ2-7|-
TGTGCCAGCAGACAGCCTGTCAAGAACGAGCAGTACTTC
CASRQPVKNEQYF
>-|TRBV6-5|TRBJ2-6|-
TGTGCCAGCCGGCGGGCGGTCTCTGGGGCCAACGTCCTGACTTTC
CASRRAVSGANVLTF
>-|TRBV5-1|TRBJ1-2|-
TGCGCCAGCAGCCCCGAGGAGGGGAGCTATGGCTACACCTTC
CASSPEEGSYGYTF
>TRBD2|TRBV2|TRBJ2-1|-
TGTGCCAGCAGAACGGGAGGGCAATACAATGAGCAGTTCTTC
CASRTGGQYNEQFF